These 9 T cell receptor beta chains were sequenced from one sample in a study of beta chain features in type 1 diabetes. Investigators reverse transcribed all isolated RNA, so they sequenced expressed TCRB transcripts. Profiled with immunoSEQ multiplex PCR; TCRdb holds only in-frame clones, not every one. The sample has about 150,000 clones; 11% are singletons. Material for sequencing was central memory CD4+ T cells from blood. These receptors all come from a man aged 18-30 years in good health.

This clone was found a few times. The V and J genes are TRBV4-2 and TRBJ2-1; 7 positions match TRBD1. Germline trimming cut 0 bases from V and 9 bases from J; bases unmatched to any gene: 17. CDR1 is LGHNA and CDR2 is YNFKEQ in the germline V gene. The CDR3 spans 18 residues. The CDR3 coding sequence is TGTGCCAGCAGCCAAGATCCCTTAGACAGGGTTGGAGTTAGTGAGCAGTTCTTC. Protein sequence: CASSQDPLDRVGVSEQFF.

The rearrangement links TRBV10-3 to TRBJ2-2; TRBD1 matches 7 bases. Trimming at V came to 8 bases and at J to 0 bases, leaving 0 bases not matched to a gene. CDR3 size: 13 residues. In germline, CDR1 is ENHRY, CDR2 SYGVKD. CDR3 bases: TGTGCCATCGGGACAGCGAACACCGGGGAGCTGTTTTTT. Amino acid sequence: CAIGTANTGELFF.

The CDR3 bases are TGTGCCAGCAGCCTCGGACAGGGGGCGCGTGAGACCCAGTACTTC. This encodes CASSLGQGARETQYF. The chain carries TRBV7-9 and TRBJ2-5; TRBD1 agrees at 11 bases. The J segment lost 5 bases and the V segment lost 5 bases, leaving 7 bases of the junction unmatched. CDR1 is SEHNR and CDR2 is FQNEAQ in the germline V gene (reference sequence). The CDR3 runs to 15 residues.

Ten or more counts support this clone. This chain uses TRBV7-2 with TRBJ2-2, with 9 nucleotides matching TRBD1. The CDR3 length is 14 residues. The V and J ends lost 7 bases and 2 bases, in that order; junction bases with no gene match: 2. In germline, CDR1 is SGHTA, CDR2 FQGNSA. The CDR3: CASNRGQNTGELFF. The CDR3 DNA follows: TGTGCCAGCAACAGGGGGCAAAACACCGGGGAGCTGTTTTTT.

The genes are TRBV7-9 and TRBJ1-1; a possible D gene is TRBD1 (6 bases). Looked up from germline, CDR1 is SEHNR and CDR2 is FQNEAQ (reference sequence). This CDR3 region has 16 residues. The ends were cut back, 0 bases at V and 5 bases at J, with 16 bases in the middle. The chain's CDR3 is CASSLARGGERTEAFF. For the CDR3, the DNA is TGTGCCAGCAGCTTAGCGAGAGGGGGAGAACGGACTGAAGCTTTCTTT.

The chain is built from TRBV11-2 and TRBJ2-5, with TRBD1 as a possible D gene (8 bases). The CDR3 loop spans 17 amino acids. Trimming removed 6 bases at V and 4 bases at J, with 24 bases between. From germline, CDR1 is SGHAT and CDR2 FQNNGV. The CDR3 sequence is CASRETGGQAQGETQYF. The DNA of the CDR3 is TGTGCCAGCAGGGAAACGGGGGGACAGGCTCAAGGAGAGACCCAGTACTTC.

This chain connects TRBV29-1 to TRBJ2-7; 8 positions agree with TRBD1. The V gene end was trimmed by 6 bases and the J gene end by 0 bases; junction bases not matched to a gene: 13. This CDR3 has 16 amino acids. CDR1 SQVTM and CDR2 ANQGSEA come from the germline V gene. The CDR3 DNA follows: TGCAGCGTATTTGGGACAGGTAGCTCCATCTCCTACGAGCAGTACTTC. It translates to CSVFGTGSSISYEQYF.

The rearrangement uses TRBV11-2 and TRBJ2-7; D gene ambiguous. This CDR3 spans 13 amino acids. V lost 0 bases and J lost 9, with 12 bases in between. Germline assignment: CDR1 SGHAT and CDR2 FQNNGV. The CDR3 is CASSLDPEIMQYF. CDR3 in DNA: TGTGCCAGCAGCTTAGATCCAGAGATTATGCAGTACTTC. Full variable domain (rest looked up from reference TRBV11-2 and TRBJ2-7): EAGVAQSPRYKIIEKRQSVAFWCNPISGHATLYWYQQILGQGPKLLIQFQNNGVVDDSQLPKDRFSAERLKGVDSTLKIQPAKLEDSAVYLCASSLDPEIMQYFGPGTRLTVT.

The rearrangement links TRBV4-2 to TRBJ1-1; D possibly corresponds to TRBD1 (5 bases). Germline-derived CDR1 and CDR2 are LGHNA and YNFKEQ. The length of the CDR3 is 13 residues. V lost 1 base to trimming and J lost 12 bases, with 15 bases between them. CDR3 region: CASSQGQFKETFF. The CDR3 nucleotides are TGTGCCAGCAGCCAAGGACAGTTCAAGGAAACTTTCTTT.